A selection of T cell receptor beta chains follows, all from one sample in a study of T cell changes during pregnancy in multiple sclerosis. Repertoires were generated with immunoSEQ multiplex PCR, while TCRdb's copy carries only in-frame clones and drops some. The data show roughly 43,000 clones, with 80% to 90% seen just once and roughly 1.2% held by the top ten. Sequencing was performed on CD4+ T cells from peripheral blood mononuclear cells, taken after pregnancy. Source of these receptors: a female donor with multiple sclerosis, enrolled in a pregnancy study. CDR3s include the opening cysteine and the closing phenylalanine or tryptophan. Fields, in order: D gene, V gene, J gene, clone size, CDR3 DNA, CDR3 protein. The D gene is left open where the match is weak. Part of the rows lack a size; the others show once, few, many or a class for expanded clones.

D: .
V: TRBV7-2
J: TRBJ2-3
size: .
DNA: TGTGCCAGCAGCCCGAACCCTACAGCAGATACGCAGTATTTT
CDR3: CASSPNPTADTQYF

D: TRBD1
V: TRBV30
J: TRBJ2-7
size: .
DNA: TGTGCCTGGGAGTTAGGGACAGGGAGGTCCTACGAGCAGTACTTC
CDR3: CAWELGTGRSYEQYF

D: TRBD1
V: TRBV28
J: TRBJ2-7
size: .
DNA: TGTGCCAGCAGTTTAGACCGAAAATTAGCTGGACAGGGGCTATACGAGCAGTACTTC
CDR3: CASSLDRKLAGQGLYEQYF

D: .
V: TRBV28
J: TRBJ1-4
size: .
DNA: TGTGCCAGCAGTGGACAGAGACTGTTTTTT
CDR3: CASSGQRLFF

D: .
V: TRBV19
J: TRBJ2-7
size: .
DNA: TGTGCCAGTAGTACGGTGGGGGCCAATCCTGATTTACAGTACTTC
CDR3: CASSTVGANPDLQYF

D: .
V: TRBV4-3
J: TRBJ2-3
size: .
DNA: TGCGCCAGCAGCCAAGATTCTTCGTGGGCCCCGCCGTATTTT
CDR3: CASSQDSSWAPPYF

D: .
V: TRBV10-3
J: TRBJ2-5
size: .
DNA: TGTGCCATCAGTGAGTCGGGGCGGGAACCCCAAGAGACCCAGTACTTC
CDR3: CAISESGREPQETQYF

D: .
V: TRBV19
J: TRBJ2-7
size: .
DNA: TGTGCCAGTAGTTACAGGGACTCCTACGAGCAGTACTTC
CDR3: CASSYRDSYEQYF

D: TRBD2
V: TRBV10-3
J: TRBJ2-5
size: .
DNA: TGTGCCATCAGCGGCTCTAGCGGGAGGGCGGCAGAGACCCAGTACTTC
CDR3: CAISGSSGRAAETQYF

D: TRBD1
V: TRBV7-2
J: TRBJ2-7
size: once
DNA: TGTGCCAGCAGATTCGACACGGGACAGTACTACGAGCAGTACTTC
CDR3: CASRFDTGQYYEQYF

D: .
V: TRBV6-5
J: TRBJ2-1
size: .
DNA: TGTGCCAGCAGTTCAGGTTCCTACAATGAGCAGTTCTTC
CDR3: CASSSGSYNEQFF

D: .
V: TRBV5-6
J: TRBJ2-1
size: few
DNA: TGTGCCAGCAGCTTAACTTTGAGCTCCTACAATGAGCAGTTCTTC
CDR3: CASSLTLSSYNEQFF

D: TRBD2
V: TRBV6-1
J: TRBJ2-1
size: .
DNA: TGTGCCAGCAGACCGGGACTACCCTCCTACAATGAGCAGTTCTTC
CDR3: CASRPGLPSYNEQFF

D: .
V: TRBV10-1
J: TRBJ1-3
size: once
DNA: TGCGCCAGCAGCCTACAGGGATCTGGAAACACCATATATTTT
CDR3: CASSLQGSGNTIYF

D: TRBD1
V: TRBV5-1
J: TRBJ2-2
size: .
DNA: TGCGCCAGCAGCTTGCAATCCGGGACAGGGCACACCGGGGAGCTGTTTTTT
CDR3: CASSLQSGTGHTGELFF

D: TRBD2
V: TRBV5-4
J: TRBJ2-3
size: .
DNA: TGTGCCAGCAGCTCTGGACTAGCGGGAGAAGGAAACGCGCAGTATTTT
CDR3: CASSSGLAGEGNAQYF

D: TRBD1
V: TRBV11-2
J: TRBJ1-4
size: .
DNA: TGTGCCAGCAGCTTTACAGGGGGGGATGAAAAACTGTTTTTT
CDR3: CASSFTGGDEKLFF

D: .
V: TRBV18
J: TRBJ2-3
size: .
DNA: TGTGCCAGCTCAAAAGCGACTAGTCCAAGCACAGATACGCAGTATTTT
CDR3: CASSKATSPSTDTQYF

D: TRBD2
V: TRBV5-4
J: TRBJ2-3
size: .
DNA: TGTGCCAGCACCCCGGGACTACCAAGAGATACGCAGTATTTT
CDR3: CASTPGLPRDTQYF

D: TRBD1
V: TRBV6-5
J: TRBJ2-7
size: .
DNA: TGTGCCAGCAGTTACTCTGGGACAGGGAACTACGAGCAGTACTTC
CDR3: CASSYSGTGNYEQYF

D: .
V: TRBV7-2
J: TRBJ1-2
size: .
DNA: TGTGCCAGCAGCCCGGACAGAGTCTATGGCTACACCTTC
CDR3: CASSPDRVYGYTF

D: .
V: TRBV6-4
J: TRBJ2-1
size: .
DNA: TGTGCCAGCAGTGACCGGGAGAACAATGAGCAGTTCTTC
CDR3: CASSDRENNEQFF

D: .
V: TRBV18
J: TRBJ2-3
size: .
DNA: TGTGCCAGCTCACCACCGGGACTGGGCACAGATACGCAGTATTTT
CDR3: CASSPPGLGTDTQYF

D: .
V: TRBV6-1
J: TRBJ2-2
size: .
DNA: TGTGCCAGCAGGAGGACAGATGAAACCGGGGAGCTGTTTTTT
CDR3: CASRRTDETGELFF

D: .
V: TRBV18
J: TRBJ1-1
size: once
DNA: TGTGCCAGCTCACCACTCGGGTTGAACACTGAAGCTTTCTTT
CDR3: CASSPLGLNTEAFF

D: TRBD1
V: TRBV19
J: TRBJ2-1
size: .
DNA: TGTGCCAGTAGTCCCGACAGGGACAATGAGCAGTTCTTC
CDR3: CASSPDRDNEQFF

D: .
V: TRBV5-1
J: TRBJ1-1
size: .
DNA: TGCGCCAGCAGCGAGGGACTCACGAACACTGAAGCTTTCTTT
CDR3: CASSEGLTNTEAFF

D: .
V: TRBV7-2
J: TRBJ1-1
size: .
DNA: TGTGCCAGCAGCTTGAGGTTGAACACTGAAGCTTTCTTT
CDR3: CASSLRLNTEAFF

D: .
V: TRBV6-4
J: TRBJ1-2
size: .
DNA: TGTGCCAGCAGTGAAGGAACAGGGACAGGCTACACCTTC
CDR3: CASSEGTGTGYTF

D: TRBD2
V: TRBV18
J: TRBJ2-1
size: once
DNA: TGTGCCAGCTCACCATCAAGCAGCGGGAGTTCCTCCTACAATGAGCAGTTCTTC
CDR3: CASSPSSSGSSSYNEQFF

D: TRBD2
V: TRBV11-3
J: TRBJ2-5
size: .
DNA: TGTGCCAGCAGCTTAGCCTCCGGGGGGGAGACCCAGTACTTC
CDR3: CASSLASGGETQYF

D: .
V: TRBV7-3
J: TRBJ1-2
size: few
DNA: TGTGCCAGCAGCTTAAGGGCAGGGGAACTTGTGGGGGGCTACACCTTC
CDR3: CASSLRAGELVGGYTF

D: .
V: TRBV6-6
J: TRBJ1-2
size: once
DNA: TGTGCCAGCAGTTACGGCGGTAACTATGGCTACACCTTC
CDR3: CASSYGGNYGYTF

D: TRBD1
V: TRBV5-1
J: TRBJ1-1
size: .
DNA: TGCGCCAGCAGCTTAGGGACAGGGCAGGGGCCAGCTTTCTTT
CDR3: CASSLGTGQGPAFF

D: .
V: TRBV14
J: TRBJ2-7
size: .
DNA: TGTGCCAGCAGCACCACCGTAGACTCCTACGAGCAGTACTTC
CDR3: CASSTTVDSYEQYF

D: TRBD1
V: TRBV29-1
J: TRBJ2-6
size: .
DNA: TGCAGCGTCCCCCGGGACAGGAGCTCTGGGGCCAACGTCCTGACTTTC
CDR3: CSVPRDRSSGANVLTF

D: .
V: TRBV11-2
J: TRBJ2-3
size: .
DNA: TGTGCCAGCAGCTTTAATAGCGACCAGGCCGGAGATACGCAGTATTTT
CDR3: CASSFNSDQAGDTQYF

D: .
V: TRBV5-1
J: TRBJ2-7
size: .
DNA: TGCGCCAGCAGCTCACAACTATCCGGAACCTACGAGCAGTACTTC
CDR3: CASSSQLSGTYEQYF

D: TRBD2
V: TRBV30
J: TRBJ2-3
size: .
DNA: TGTGCCTGGAAGTCTAGCGGAGATACGCAGTATTTT
CDR3: CAWKSSGDTQYF

D: TRBD2
V: TRBV6-1
J: TRBJ2-7
size: .
DNA: TGTGCCAGCAGTGGACTAGCGGGAACCTACGAGCAGTACTTC
CDR3: CASSGLAGTYEQYF